The text below deals with one TCR beta chain. This sample stems from a study of blood T cell repertoires in COVID-19. Participants were aged about 18 to 100 years from roughly 26 US areas. Recovery meant two consecutive negative NP/OP PCR tests, professional clearance, or resolved symptoms. In the source study's methods: Estimation of nucleated cell counts was performed using reference gene primer amplification. Data came from immunoSEQ multiplex PCR; TCRdb stores just in-frame clones and leaves some out. V and J calls and clone size are given by that table; D and trimming were obtained from the DNA. The sample holds a few hundred thousand clones, more than 75% seen once. This receptor was taken from a woman in her twenties or thirties who had recovered from COVID-19. The sample taken for sequencing was PBMCs or T cells enriched from blood (not recorded which).

The CDR3 is CASSVLRLAGVRNEQFF. The CDR3 DNA is TGTGCCAGCAGCGTTCTAAGACTAGCGGGAGTCAGGAATGAGCAGTTCTTC. The rearrangement uses TRBV9 and TRBJ2-1, with 12 bases identical to TRBD2. CDR1 is SGDLS, CDR2 YYNGEE, per germline. Trimming removed 2 bases from V and 7 bases from J; junction bases left unmatched: 10. This CDR3 is built from 17 residues.